This entry lists 30 T cell receptor beta chains sequenced from one sample in a study of OX40 agonist ivuxolimab in advanced cancers. The assay was immunoSEQ multiplex PCR, and TCRdb's table has in-frame clones only and misses some. Of around 80,000 clones in the sample, 90% to 95% are singletons; the top ten hold about 2.5%. The specimen comprised CD4+ or CD8+ T cells sorted from blood, sampled in a trial of the OX40 agonist ivuxolimab. The receptors come from an adult with an advanced solid tumor such as melanoma, head and neck, liver or kidney cancer.

The V and J genes are TRBV9 and TRBJ2-1; the D call may be TRBD1 or TRBD2 (5 bases each). This CDR3 contains 13 residues. Trimming took off 2 bases at V and 12 bases at J, with 15 bases between the two ends. Germline assignment: CDR1 SGDLS and CDR2 YYNGEE. Here the CDR3 reads CASSVGDLFGQFF. The CDR3 region has the DNA TGTGCCAGCAGCGTGGGGGACCTCTTTGGGCAGTTCTTC.

The J gene is TRBJ2-2, the V gene TRBV6-4, with TRBD2 as a possible D gene (6 bases). The V end was cut by 8 bases, the J end by 4 bases, with 17 bases between. Germline values: CDR1 MRHNA, CDR2 SNTAGT. The length of the CDR3 is 15 residues. The CDR3 DNA follows: TGTGCCAGCCAGGCCTCCAGCGGGCTCACCGGGGAGCTGTTTTTT. As protein: CASQASSGLTGELFF.

The genes are TRBV19 and TRBJ2-7; 7 nucleotides agree with TRBD1. From germline, CDR1 is LNHDA and CDR2 SQIVND (reference sequence). J lost 6 bases, V lost 5 bases, and 7 bases had no gene match. The CDR3 spans 13 residues. The CDR3 DNA reads TGTGCCAGTAGTGGACGGGACAGCCTCGAGCAGTACTTC. Its translation: CASSGRDSLEQYF.

J is TRBJ2-4 and V is TRBV28, with 14 bases fitting TRBD2. The CDR3 consists of 19 residues. Unmatched junction bases numbered 10, after V lost 5 bases and J lost 1 base. Germline values: CDR1 MDHEN, CDR2 SYDVKM. In DNA, the CDR3 is TGTGCCAGCAGTCCGGGACTAGCGGGAGCTGGGGCGGCCAAAAACATTCAGTACTTC. Its protein product is CASSPGLAGAGAAKNIQYF. Filled out from reference TRBV28 and TRBJ2-4, the complete variable domain reads DVKVTQSSRYLVKRTGEKVFLECVQDMDHENMFWYRQDPGLGLRLIYFSYDVKMKEKGDIPEGYSVSREKKERFSLILESASTNQTSMYLCASSPGLAGAGAAKNIQYFGAGTRLSVL.

The V gene is TRBV28, the J gene TRBJ2-1; D is uncertain. This CDR3 contains 11 residues. In germline, CDR1 is MDHEN, CDR2 SYDVKM. V gave up 8 bases and J gave up 9 bases, with 11 bases separating them. CDR3 residues: CASSYPSEQFF. The CDR3, as DNA: TGTGCCAGCTCATACCCCTCTGAGCAGTTCTTC.

This clone was recorded only once. This chain connects TRBV6-4 to TRBJ2-3; D is tentatively TRBD1 or TRBD2 (5 bases each). Trimming took 5 bases from V and 5 from J, leaving 14 bases between them. The CDR3 sequence is 14 residues long. In germline, CDR1 is MRHNA, CDR2 SNTAGT. CDR3 amino acids: CASSPETGGDTQYF. The CDR3 DNA sequence: TGTGCCAGCAGTCCAGAGACTGGGGGAGATACGCAGTATTTT.

This chain's CDR3 is CASSPGLAGVANEQFF. CDR3 in DNA: TGTGCCAGCAGTCCGGGACTAGCGGGAGTAGCAAATGAGCAGTTCTTC. This chain uses TRBV27 with TRBJ2-1; 14 bases match TRBD2. V shed 5 bases, J shed 7 bases, and the junction held 7 bases outside the gene matches. The germline V gene has CDR1 MNHEY and CDR2 SMNVEV (reference sequence). The CDR3 extends over 16 amino acids.

This clone was seen only once. This rearrangement joins TRBV6-1 to TRBJ2-3, with 7 bases fitting TRBD2. Germline CDR1 MNHNS, CDR2 SASEGT. J gave up 0 bases and V 6 bases, and 3 bases lay outside the gene matches. This CDR3 spans 14 amino acids. This CDR3 is CASRERGSTDTQYF. CDR3 bases: TGTGCCAGCAGGGAGCGGGGTAGCACAGATACGCAGTATTTT.

The chain carries TRBV5-6 and TRBJ1-5; TRBD1 aligns across 7 bases. The CDR3 extends over 15 amino acids. Germline-derived CDR1 and CDR2 are SGHDT and YYEEEE. Trimming removed 3 bases from V and 5 bases from J; junction bases left unmatched: 8. CDR3 in amino acids: CASSSSGQIYQPQHF. The CDR3, as DNA: TGTGCCAGCAGCTCGTCGGGACAGATTTATCAGCCCCAGCATTTT.

V and J are TRBV7-9 and TRBJ1-3, with D maybe TRBD1 (5 bases). V lost 5 bases and J lost 2, with 13 bases in between. The CDR3 is 15 amino acids. CDR1 is SEHNR, CDR2 FQNEAQ, per germline (reference sequence). CDR3: CASSPKGLTGNTIYF. CDR3 bases: TGTGCCAGCAGCCCCAAGGGACTTACTGGAAACACCATATATTTT.

V gene TRBV7-2 combines with J gene TRBJ2-7; tentative D call: TRBD1 (5 bases). Between the trimmed V and J ends, which lost 3 bases and 3 bases, there was a span of 15 bases. The CDR3 is 15 residues long. In germline, CDR1 is SGHTA, CDR2 FQGNSA. CDR3 loop: CASSLTQGMIYEQYF. CDR3 sequence (DNA): TGTGCCAGCAGCTTGACCCAGGGTATGATCTACGAGCAGTACTTC.

This clone was detected only once. Here the CDR3 reads CASSSIGGQETQYF. The CDR3 nucleotides are TGTGCCAGCAGCTCGATCGGGGGGCAAGAGACCCAGTACTTC. J is TRBJ2-5 and V is TRBV5-4; 7 nucleotides agree with TRBD2. Germline CDR1 and CDR2: SGHNT and YYREEE (reference sequence). The CDR3 consists of 14 residues. V lost 3 bases, J lost 2 bases, and 4 bases stayed unmatched.

The chain employs TRBV5-1 and TRBJ1-3; D is uncertain. The length of the CDR3 is 13 residues. Trimming took off 4 bases at V and 4 bases at J, with 9 bases between the two ends. Germline lookup yields CDR1 SGHRS and CDR2 YFSETQ. The CDR3 DNA follows: TGCGCCAGCAGCCTTTCCGGGGGAAACACCATATATTTT. Its protein product is CASSLSGGNTIYF.

The V gene is TRBV10-3, the J gene TRBJ1-2; TRBD1 might be the D (6 bases). CDR3 size: 17 residues. The V and J ends lost 2 bases and 4 bases respectively, with 20 bases between them. Looked up from germline, CDR1 is ENHRY and CDR2 is SYGVKD. This CDR3 is CAISEPTKGEQTYGYTF. CDR3 bases: TGTGCCATCAGTGAGCCGACAAAGGGGGAACAGACCTATGGCTACACCTTC.

The rearrangement joins TRBV5-8 to TRBJ2-3; 8 bases are shared with TRBD1. The CDR3 loop spans 15 amino acids. Germline CDR1 and CDR2: SGHTS and YDEGEE. Germline trimming cut 4 bases from V and 3 bases from J; bases unmatched to any gene: 7. CDR3 DNA sequence: TGTGCCAGCAGCCCTGGCAGGGGGCGGACAGATACGCAGTATTTT. Translated, it gives CASSPGRGRTDTQYF.

V gene TRBV5-1 combines with J gene TRBJ2-7; 9 bases line up with TRBD2. This CDR3 has 14 amino acids. The germline V gene has CDR1 SGHRS and CDR2 YFSETQ. Trimming at V came to 4 bases and at J to 2 bases, leaving 4 bases not matched to a gene. The CDR3 loop is CASSPAGGPYEQYF. The CDR3, as DNA: TGCGCCAGCAGCCCCGCGGGAGGGCCCTACGAGCAGTACTTC.

The chain uses TRBV6-1 and TRBJ2-2; D may be TRBD1 (6 bases). V lost 8 bases and J 2 bases, leaving 9 bases between the germline ends. Germline CDR1 MNHNS, CDR2 SASEGT. The CDR3 runs 13 residues. The CDR3 DNA sequence: TGTGCCAGCCGGACAGCAAACACCGGGGAGCTGTTTTTT. Translating it yields CASRTANTGELFF.

The gene calls are TRBV7-2 and TRBJ1-5; D remains ambiguous. The CDR3 contains 13 residues. Germline values: CDR1 SGHTA, CDR2 FQGNSA. V lost 5 bases, J lost 5 bases, and 10 bases lay in between. The CDR3 loop is CASSPRPDQPQHF. The CDR3 nucleotides are TGTGCCAGCAGCCCACGGCCAGATCAGCCCCAGCATTTT.

This clone was picked up one time. The chain's CDR3 is CAWSGQGGDQPQHF. The CDR3 DNA follows: TGTGCCTGGAGTGGACAGGGGGGGGATCAGCCCCAGCATTTT. V usage is TRBV30 and J usage is TRBJ1-5, with TRBD1 identical over 9 bases. The CDR3 extends over 14 amino acids. Losses at the gene ends were 1 base for V and 5 bases for J; bases not matched to a gene: 3. From germline, CDR1 is GTSNPN and CDR2 SVGIG (reference sequence).

The CDR3 region is CASRDRANYEQYF. The CDR3, as DNA: TGTGCCAGCAGGGACAGGGCAAACTACGAGCAGTACTTC. The genes are TRBV7-8 and TRBJ2-7, with 8 nucleotides matching TRBD1. Germline V gene lookup returns CDR1 SGHVS and CDR2 FQNEAQ. V lost 6 bases and J lost 3; bases outside the gene matches: 4. CDR3 length: 13 residues.

The V call is TRBV18, the J call TRBJ2-7; perhaps TRBD1 as D (6 bases). The CDR3 has 13 amino acids. CDR1 and CDR2 (germline): KGHSH, LQKENI. The V end lost 2 bases, the J end lost 6 bases, and 11 bases lay between the germline ends. CDR3 DNA: TGTGCCAGCTCACCAGATACAGGGAGCGAGCAGTACTTC. Its translation is CASSPDTGSEQYF.

A few counts support this clone. This chain connects TRBV10-2 to TRBJ1-4; D is undetermined. The CDR3 contains 14 residues. The germline V gene has CDR1 WSHSY and CDR2 SAAADI. Trimming took off 9 bases at V and 3 bases at J, with 14 bases between the two ends. The CDR3 protein is CASRGGEANEKLFF. Here the CDR3 DNA reads TGCGCCAGTCGCGGCGGGGAGGCTAATGAAAAACTGTTTTTT.

The chain has TRBV27 and TRBJ2-1; D possibly corresponds to TRBD1 (6 bases). V lost 0 bases to trimming and J lost 4 bases, with 13 bases between them. Germline V gives CDR1 MNHEY, CDR2 SMNVEV (reference sequence). CDR3 size: 16 residues. CDR3 nucleotides: TGTGCCAGCAGTTTATCTAGCCCCAGGGGTTACAATGAGCAGTTCTTC. Protein product: CASSLSSPRGYNEQFF.

The gene calls are TRBV9 and TRBJ2-7; D gene unclear. The CDR3 runs to 14 residues. Per germline, CDR1 SGDLS and CDR2 YYNGEE. V lost 4 bases to trimming and J lost 6 bases, with 17 bases between them. The CDR3 region is CASSPASMITEQYF. The CDR3 DNA reads as TGTGCCAGCAGCCCAGCGAGCATGATCACCGAGCAGTACTTC.

The chain combines TRBV28 with TRBJ1-2; D might be TRBD1 (6 bases). The CDR3 length is 12 residues. Germline V CDR1 and CDR2: MDHEN, SYDVKM. The V gene lost 11 bases and the J gene lost 3 bases, with 13 bases spanning the gap. CDR3 DNA: TGTGCCGGAGGGAGGGGGGACTATGGCTACACCTTC. It yields the protein CAGGRGDYGYTF.

This clone was detected a few times. The chain is built from TRBV21-1 and TRBJ2-1; the table's D call, TRBD2, has no DNA check behind it. TRBV21-1 is a documented pseudogene. The CDR3 covers 16 residues. CDR3 bases: TGTGCCAGCCGGTCCGAGCGGGAGCAACCCTACAATGAGCAGTTCTTC. It is translated as CASRSEREQPYNEQFF.

V usage is TRBV7-6 and J usage is TRBJ1-2; 9 bases fit TRBD1. Germline-derived CDR1 and CDR2 are SGHVS and FNYEAQ. This CDR3 has 14 amino acids. J gave up 7 bases and V 4 bases, and 7 bases lay outside the gene matches. The CDR3 region has the DNA TGTGCCAGCAGCTCCTACAGGGGGCAGGGTGGCTACACCTTC. Translated, it gives CASSSYRGQGGYTF. The variable domain in full, completed from reference TRBV7-6 and TRBJ1-2, reads GAGVSQSPRYKVTKRGQDVALRCDPISGHVSLYWYRQALGQGPEFLTYFNYEAQQDKSGLPNDRFSAERPEGSISTLTIQRTEQRDSAMYRCASSSYRGQGGYTFGSGTRLTVV.

The chain recombines TRBV5-1 with TRBJ1-5; D gene unclear. CDR1 and CDR2 from the germline V gene are SGHRS and YFSETQ. The V and J ends lost 5 bases and 0 bases respectively, with 12 bases between them. This CDR3 has 15 residues. CDR3 bases: TGCGCCAGCAGTCTCGGATTGTCTAGCAATCAGCCCCAGCATTTT. This gives the protein CASSLGLSSNQPQHF.

The gene calls are TRBV28 and TRBJ1-5; 8 bases are shared with TRBD1. The V gene's germline CDR1 is MDHEN and CDR2 SYDVKM. V was pared by 6 bases and J by 2 bases, with 9 bases of the junction left unmatched. The CDR3 contains 16 residues. CDR3 DNA sequence: TGTGCCAGCAGGGACAAGACAGGGGTGGGCAATCAGCCCCAGCATTTT. Amino acids: CASRDKTGVGNQPQHF.

V and J are TRBV18 and TRBJ2-5; 8 nucleotides align to TRBD1. The CDR3 totals 15 residues. Germline assignment: CDR1 KGHSH and CDR2 LQKENI. Germline trimming cut 3 bases from V and 5 bases from J; bases unmatched to any gene: 8. CDR3 sequence: CASSPLTGVRETQYF. The DNA for the CDR3 is TGTGCCAGCTCACCGCTGACAGGGGTGAGGGAGACCCAGTACTTC.